This T cell receptor beta chain is drawn from a study of T-cell reconstitution after alpha-beta-depleted transplantation in children. Details on this clonotype: Antigen unknown.

Unique molecular identifiers were incorporated into the prepared TCRbeta library. TCRdb analysed the PCR reads with MiXCR anew, one entry per CDR3 protein. The data contain about 1,000,000 distinct CDR3 sequences, about 30% of them singletons. The study, taken as a whole, reports: Recipient T cells and thymic progenitors that survived were the source of the high TCRbeta diversity seen at day 60 in some patients. Diversity and T-cell counts at one year after transplant derived mostly from new T cells.

The TCR sequence derives from a boy in the first two years of life who had a stem cell transplant for SCID, so the T cells may come from the graft donor. This material consisted of PBMCs, mostly from graft donor cells, taken 360 days after TCRalphabeta/CD19-depleted stem cell transplant.

The CDR3 region has the DNA TGCGCCAGCAGCCAAGATAGCGCGCGAAGCACCGGGGAGCTGTTTTTT. Translating gives CASSQDSARSTGELFF. V gene TRBV4-1 combines with J gene TRBJ2-2; D may be TRBD2 (5 bases). V shed 0 bases and J shed 4 bases, with 12 bases lying between them. This CDR3 region has 16 residues. Germline loops: CDR1 MGHRA, CDR2 YSYEKL.